These T cell receptor beta chains were read from a single sample in a study of graft-versus-host responses after intestinal transplantation. Data came from immunoSEQ multiplex PCR; TCRdb stores just in-frame clones and leaves some out. The sample carries approximately 11,000 clones, roughly 90% recorded once. Sequences were derived from PBMCs, sampled 105 days after intestinal transplantation. The source of these receptors is a human patient who received an intestinal transplant, so some T cells may come from the graft donor. Both conserved end residues are part of each CDR3. The D gene is left open where the match is weak. A clone size is listed for some rows: how often the clone was seen (once, few, many), or a class if it is expanded.

length: 15
size: -
J: TRBJ2-7
D: -
V: TRBV6-1
DNA: TGTGCCAGCACCTGGGGGTGGGGGGGCCCGGGTGAGCAGTACTTC
CDR3: CASTWGWGGPGEQYF

length: 13
size: -
J: TRBJ1-4
D: -
V: TRBV6-5
DNA: TGTGCCAGCAGCCACCCCGGGGATGAAAAACTGTTTTTT
CDR3: CASSHPGDEKLFF

length: 16
size: -
J: TRBJ2-5
D: -
V: TRBV28
DNA: TGTGCCAGCAGTTTAAGGGATCACAGGGAGTGGGAGACCCAGTACTTC
CDR3: CASSLRDHREWETQYF

length: 16
size: -
J: TRBJ2-5
D: TRBD2
V: TRBV6-5
DNA: TGTGCCAGCAGTTATCCGAGGACTAGCGGGGAAGAGACCCAGTACTTC
CDR3: CASSYPRTSGEETQYF

length: 15
size: -
J: TRBJ2-1
D: -
V: TRBV2
DNA: TGTGCCAGCAGTTCCGGGACTGCCAAATACAATGAGCAGTTCTTC
CDR3: CASSSGTAKYNEQFF

length: 14
size: -
J: TRBJ2-5
D: TRBD1
V: TRBV6-5
DNA: TGTGCCAGCAGTTCGGACAGGGGTGGGGAGACCCAGTACTTC
CDR3: CASSSDRGGETQYF

length: 18
size: -
J: TRBJ2-2
D: TRBD1
V: TRBV27
DNA: TGTGCCAGCAGTCCGACCGCGACAGGGGGAGGAAACACCGGGGAGCTGTTTTTT
CDR3: CASSPTATGGGNTGELFF

length: 15
size: once
J: TRBJ1-3
D: -
V: TRBV4-1
DNA: TGCGCCAGCAGCCCAGAGGCAGTCCGTGGAAACACCATATATTTT
CDR3: CASSPEAVRGNTIYF

length: 16
size: once
J: TRBJ1-3
D: TRBD1
V: TRBV28
DNA: TGTGCCAGCAGTTTCCCCTCCGGGACAGGTCTCCACACCATATATTTT
CDR3: CASSFPSGTGLHTIYF

length: 13
size: -
J: TRBJ2-7
D: TRBD2
V: TRBV29-1
DNA: TGCAGCGCTTTAACTAGCGGAGGATACGAGCAGTACTTC
CDR3: CSALTSGGYEQYF

length: 16
size: -
J: TRBJ2-3
D: -
V: TRBV9
DNA: TGTGCCAGCAGCGTGGACCCCGAGGGCAGCACAGATACGCAGTATTTT
CDR3: CASSVDPEGSTDTQYF

length: 14
size: -
J: TRBJ1-5
D: -
V: TRBV6-1
DNA: TGTGCCAGCATAGGCTCGTATAGCAATCAGCCCCAGCATTTT
CDR3: CASIGSYSNQPQHF

length: 14
size: -
J: TRBJ1-2
D: -
V: TRBV5-4
DNA: TGTGCCAGCAGCCCCCGCGGGTCTGGCTATGGCTACACCTTC
CDR3: CASSPRGSGYGYTF

length: 17
size: once
J: TRBJ1-2
D: -
V: TRBV15
DNA: TGTGCCACCAGCAGATCGAATCATCCCGGGACACAATATGGCTACACCTTC
CDR3: CATSRSNHPGTQYGYTF

length: 20
size: -
J: TRBJ2-1
D: -
V: TRBV10-3
DNA: TGTGCCATCAGTGAGTCGATCTGGAGGGCAGGCCCTAGCTCCTACAATGAGCAGTTCTTC
CDR3: CAISESIWRAGPSSYNEQFF

length: 19
size: -
J: TRBJ1-4
D: TRBD1
V: TRBV7-9
DNA: TGTGCCAGCAGCTTAGCGTTCCGGACAGGAGGTTCAACTAATGAAAAACTGTTTTTT
CDR3: CASSLAFRTGGSTNEKLFF

length: 15
size: -
J: TRBJ2-2
D: -
V: TRBV5-1
DNA: TGCGCCAGCAGCGAGGCCGTGGGGGCCACCGGGGAGCTGTTTTTT
CDR3: CASSEAVGATGELFF

length: 14
size: once
J: TRBJ2-1
D: -
V: TRBV29-1
DNA: TGCAGCGTTGTTCGAGTCACACTAGGCGGTGAGCAGTTCTTC
CDR3: CSVVRVTLGGEQFF

length: 10
size: -
J: TRBJ2-1
D: -
V: TRBV27
DNA: TGTGCCAGCGGTATTGGGGAGCAGTTCTTC
CDR3: CASGIGEQFF

length: 16
size: -
J: TRBJ2-2
D: -
V: TRBV7-3
DNA: TGTGCCAGCAGCTTACGAGGGGGTAGTTTAACCGGGGAGCTGTTTTTT
CDR3: CASSLRGGSLTGELFF

length: 15
size: -
J: TRBJ2-1
D: -
V: TRBV5-4
DNA: TGTGCCAGCAGCACTTGGGGAAGCTCCTACAATGAGCAGTTCTTC
CDR3: CASSTWGSSYNEQFF

length: 14
size: -
J: TRBJ2-7
D: -
V: TRBV7-3
DNA: TGTGCCAGCAGCTTAAGTAGCGGAACCTACGAGCAGTACTTC
CDR3: CASSLSSGTYEQYF

length: 11
size: once
J: TRBJ2-1
D: -
V: TRBV6-5
DNA: TGTGCCAGCAGTTTTGGTGGTGAGCAGTTCTTC
CDR3: CASSFGGEQFF

length: 15
size: once
J: TRBJ1-2
D: -
V: TRBV19
DNA: TGTGCCAGTAGTCTCGGGACCGCTCAAGCTTATGGCTACACCTTC
CDR3: CASSLGTAQAYGYTF

length: 14
size: -
J: TRBJ2-7
D: -
V: TRBV9
DNA: TGTGCCAGCAGCCCACCGCGAAGACAGGACGAGCAGTACTTC
CDR3: CASSPPRRQDEQYF

length: 14
size: -
J: TRBJ2-7
D: -
V: TRBV5-1
DNA: TGCGCCAGCAGCGAGGAGGGGTTCACCTACGAGCAGTACTTC
CDR3: CASSEEGFTYEQYF

length: 17
size: -
J: TRBJ1-2
D: -
V: TRBV2
DNA: TGTGCCTACCACGGGGGGTTCGGGGGTGATATTAACTATGGCTACACCTTC
CDR3: CAYHGGFGGDINYGYTF

length: 15
size: -
J: TRBJ1-1
D: TRBD1
V: TRBV2
DNA: TGTGCCAGCAGTGATTGGGGACAGGGGTACACTGAAGCTTTCTTT
CDR3: CASSDWGQGYTEAFF

length: 15
size: -
J: TRBJ2-3
D: -
V: TRBV5-1
DNA: TGCGCCAGCAGCCTGAGGGCGGGGACCACAGATACGCAGTATTTT
CDR3: CASSLRAGTTDTQYF

length: 15
size: -
J: TRBJ2-3
D: TRBD1
V: TRBV6-9
DNA: TGTGCCAGCAGTTATAGAGGGGGCGGTCCAGATACGCAGTATTTT
CDR3: CASSYRGGGPDTQYF

length: 15
size: -
J: TRBJ1-5
D: -
V: TRBV6-5
DNA: TGTGCCAGCAGTTACGGTGGGGCAGGGCGGCAGCCCCAGCATTTT
CDR3: CASSYGGAGRQPQHF

length: 14
size: -
J: TRBJ1-1
D: -
V: TRBV6-5
DNA: TGTGCCAGCAGTACAGCGGCTGCGAGGACTGAAGCTTTCTTT
CDR3: CASSTAAARTEAFF

length: 16
size: once
J: TRBJ2-2
D: -
V: TRBV14
DNA: TGTGCCAGCAGCCAAGATCGGGCCAGGTTGACCGGGGAGCTGTTTTTT
CDR3: CASSQDRARLTGELFF

length: 12
size: once
J: TRBJ1-2
D: TRBD1
V: TRBV6-1
DNA: TGTGCCAGCAGCTGGGACAGCTATGGCTACACCTTC
CDR3: CASSWDSYGYTF

length: 17
size: -
J: TRBJ1-1
D: -
V: TRBV2
DNA: TGTGCCAGCAGTTCCCTGAGAGACAGCCTAATGAACACTGAAGCTTTCTTT
CDR3: CASSSLRDSLMNTEAFF

length: 15
size: -
J: TRBJ2-7
D: TRBD2
V: TRBV14
DNA: TGTGCCAGCAGCCGTCGAAGCGGGAGGTTCTACGAGCAGTACTTC
CDR3: CASSRRSGRFYEQYF

length: 18
size: -
J: TRBJ2-5
D: TRBD2
V: TRBV4-2
DNA: TGTGCCAGCAGCCCCGCCCTGGGAGAAGCGGGGGTGGGGGAGACCCAGTACTTC
CDR3: CASSPALGEAGVGETQYF

length: 15
size: -
J: TRBJ1-6
D: TRBD1
V: TRBV9
DNA: TGTGCCAGCAGCGTAGGGGACAGTCTTAATTCACCCCTCCACTTT
CDR3: CASSVGDSLNSPLHF

length: 13
size: -
J: TRBJ2-1
D: TRBD2
V: TRBV7-3
DNA: TGTGCCACCGGGGTTAGCGGGAGGAATGAGCAGTTCTTC
CDR3: CATGVSGRNEQFF

length: 15
size: -
J: TRBJ2-3
D: -
V: TRBV7-3
DNA: TGTGCCAGCAGTCCCGGGACGGATAGCACAGATACGCAGTATTTT
CDR3: CASSPGTDSTDTQYF

length: 15
size: -
J: TRBJ1-4
D: -
V: TRBV6-1
DNA: TGTGCCAGCACGGGAAAAGACTCACTGAATGAAAAACTGTTTTTT
CDR3: CASTGKDSLNEKLFF

length: 15
size: -
J: TRBJ2-7
D: -
V: TRBV2
DNA: TGTGCCAGCAGATCGTCCGTTGACATTTACTACGAGCAGTACTTC
CDR3: CASRSSVDIYYEQYF

length: 13
size: -
J: TRBJ1-2
D: -
V: TRBV11-1
DNA: TGTGCCAGCAGCCGCGACCGCGGGTACGGCTACACCTTC
CDR3: CASSRDRGYGYTF

length: 14
size: -
J: TRBJ2-5
D: -
V: TRBV19
DNA: TGTGCCAGTAGACGAGGCGACGACCAAGAGACCCAGTACTTC
CDR3: CASRRGDDQETQYF

length: 13
size: -
J: TRBJ2-1
D: -
V: TRBV5-1
DNA: TGCGCCAGCAGCCCCGTCGTCTCCGTTGAGCAGTTCTTC
CDR3: CASSPVVSVEQFF

length: 15
size: -
J: TRBJ1-1
D: -
V: TRBV2
DNA: TGTGCCAGCAGTACCCAGGGCCGTAAGAGGACTGAAGCTTTCTTT
CDR3: CASSTQGRKRTEAFF

length: 12
size: -
J: TRBJ2-1
D: -
V: TRBV10-2
DNA: TGCGCCAGCGGGCCGAACTACAATGAGCAGTTCTTC
CDR3: CASGPNYNEQFF

length: 15
size: -
J: TRBJ1-1
D: -
V: TRBV4-1
DNA: TGCGCCAGCAGCCAAGATCCAGGCAGTTACACTGAAGCTTTCTTT
CDR3: CASSQDPGSYTEAFF